The 26 T cell receptor beta chains below come from one sample, sequenced in a study of cytomegalovirus exposure and HLA in healthy donors (dated by TCRdb to between 2016 and 2019). Library creation used the immunoSEQ multiplex PCR assay. For the multiplex PCR, a mixture combining 60 forward primers for TCR Vbeta segments and 13 reverse primers for TCR Jbeta segments was used. TCRdb took over this immuneACCESS table, retaining in-frame rearrangements with V and J assigned. Such tables are incomplete; in checked studies, under half of the missing clones stem from an unresolved V gene, and the remainder is unexplained. The sample table records approximately 190,000 clones; just under 70% of these occur just once. About 3% of the sample lies in the top ten. Sequenced material: PBMCs. All receptors derive from a man aged 40-55 years in good health and CMV-seropositive.

V gene TRBV15 combines with J gene TRBJ2-3; TRBD2 matches at 8 bases. The CDR3 has 16 residues. Germline V CDR1 and CDR2: LNHNV, YYDKDF (reference sequence). V dropped 6 bases and J dropped 1; count of bases not matched to a gene: 9. The CDR3 bases are TGTGCCACCAGTAATAGGCTTAGCGGGGGCACAGATACGCAGTATTTT. Protein: CATSNRLSGGTDTQYF. Using reference TRBV15 and TRBJ2-3 for the parts outside the CDR3, the full variable domain is DAMVIQNPRYQVTQFGKPVTLSCSQTLNHNVMYWYQQKSSQAPKLLFHYYDKDFNNEADTPDNFQSRRPNTSFCFLDIRSPGLGDTAMYLCATSNRLSGGTDTQYFGPGTRLTVL.

The rearrangement uses TRBV7-7 and TRBJ2-7, with 10 bases lining up with TRBD2. The CDR3 sequence is 18 residues long. Germline CDR1 reads SSHAT; CDR2 reads FNYEAQ (reference sequence). The J segment lost 3 bases and the V segment lost 2 bases, leaving 13 bases of the junction unmatched. CDR3 DNA sequence: TGTGCCAGCAGCTTAAAGCCGGAGCTAGCGGGGGAAATCTACGAGCAGTACTTC. Its protein product is CASSLKPELAGEIYEQYF.

The chain couples TRBV6-6 to TRBJ1-4; 7 nucleotides align to TRBD1. CDR1 MNHNY and CDR2 SVGAGI come from the germline V gene (reference sequence). V shed 4 bases, J shed 3 bases, and the junction held 5 bases outside the gene matches. This CDR3 is built from 15 residues. CDR3 protein: CASSLKGAANEKLFF. Here the CDR3 DNA reads TGTGCCAGCAGTTTAAAGGGGGCGGCTAATGAAAAACTGTTTTTT.

This clone was counted between two and nine times. The V call is TRBV19, the J call TRBJ1-5; unclear D gene. This CDR3 is built from 13 residues. Trimming removed 6 bases at V and 4 bases at J, with 10 bases between. Germline loops: CDR1 LNHDA, CDR2 SQIVND (reference sequence). CDR3 in amino acids: CASSPSLNQPQHF. CDR3 nucleotide sequence: TGTGCCAGTAGCCCCTCCCTAAATCAGCCCCAGCATTTT.

The chain is built from TRBV11-2 and TRBJ2-5, with D perhaps matching TRBD2 (6 bases). The CDR3 totals 15 residues. Germline loops: CDR1 SGHAT, CDR2 FQNNGV. Trimming shortened V by 5 bases and J by 5 bases, and 18 bases separated the two germline ends. The CDR3 region has the DNA TGTGCCAGCAGCCCGAGTAGTGGCCGGGGGGAGACCCAGTACTTC. It is translated as CASSPSSGRGETQYF.

The chain is built from TRBV7-8 and TRBJ1-1; D call uncertain. Per germline, CDR1 SGHVS and CDR2 FQNEAQ. The CDR3 spans 16 residues. V was pared by 5 bases and J by 0 bases, with 16 bases between. For the CDR3, the DNA is TGTGCCAGCAGCCCTCCTTCGACGGGGATGAACACTGAAGCTTTCTTT. It codes for CASSPPSTGMNTEAFF.

As concerns this clone: An end of the junction does not agree with germline; a read error may underlie this. CDR3 protein: CASSDRNRGEKLSF. The CDR3 DNA follows: TGTGCCAGCAGTGATCGAAATCGTGGTGAAAAACTGTCTTTT. The V call is TRBV6-1, the J call TRBJ1-4, with no clear D. The CDR3 is made up of 14 amino acids. Per the germline V gene, CDR1 is MNHNS and CDR2 is SASEGT.

Remarks on this clone: Compared with germline, one end of the junction differs, possibly owing to a read error. The CDR3 is CASGQGISVLETPYF. The CDR3 nucleotides read TGTGCCAGCGGTCAGGGGATCTCGGTTTTGGAGACCCCGTACTTC. The J gene is TRBJ2-5, the V gene TRBV6-1, with D maybe TRBD1 (6 bases). Germline V gives CDR1 MNHNS, CDR2 SASEGT. The CDR3 is 15 amino acids.

The chain links TRBV13 to TRBJ2-7; 8 positions match TRBD2. V lost 5 bases, J lost 0 bases, and 6 bases stayed unmatched. There are 15 residues in the CDR3. CDR1 and CDR2 (germline): PRHDT, FYEKMQ (reference sequence). The CDR3 DNA reads TGTGCCAGCAGCGCAGCGGGGGCCAGCTCCTACGAGCAGTACTTC. Amino acid sequence: CASSAAGASSYEQYF.

This clone has a handful of counts. The rearrangement links TRBV9 to TRBJ2-2; the match to TRBD2 covers 8 bases. This CDR3 is 14 amino acids long. The germline V gene encodes CDR1 SGDLS and CDR2 YYNGEE. The ends lost 3 bases at V and 6 bases at J; junction bases unmatched: 4. Here the CDR3 reads CASSGGGRAGELFF. The CDR3 DNA sequence: TGTGCCAGCAGCGGCGGGGGGCGCGCCGGGGAGCTGTTTTTT.

J is TRBJ1-2 and V is TRBV7-3; 10 bases map to TRBD1. CDR3 length equals 16 residues. V dropped 5 bases and J dropped 4; count of bases not matched to a gene: 10. From germline, CDR1 is SGHTA and CDR2 FQGTGA. Here the CDR3 DNA reads TGTGCCAGCAGCCCTACTGGGACAGGGGATCCCTATGGCTACACCTTC. Translated, it gives CASSPTGTGDPYGYTF.

To note about this clone: This specimen includes other DNA sequences encoding the same CDR3. The V and J genes are TRBV5-1 and TRBJ2-1; D may be TRBD2 (6 bases). V lost 4 bases and J lost 0, with 11 bases in between. The CDR3 totals 15 residues. The germline V gene encodes CDR1 SGHRS and CDR2 YFSETQ. The CDR3 loop is CASSGDSSSYNEQFF. CDR3 nucleotide sequence: TGCGCCAGCAGCGGGGACTCAAGCTCCTACAATGAGCAGTTCTTC.

The chain employs TRBV7-2 and TRBJ2-3; D is possibly TRBD2 (5 bases). V was cut by 5 bases and J by 3 bases, with 18 bases left in between. The germline gives CDR1 SGHTA, CDR2 FQGNSA. The CDR3 loop spans 16 amino acids. The CDR3 DNA follows: TGTGCCAGCAGCCCAGAGGCACTCTGGAGGACAGATACGCAGTATTTT. It is translated as CASSPEALWRTDTQYF.

The chain combines TRBV21-1 with TRBJ2-7; TRBD1, the table's D call, lacks a check against the DNA. TRBV21-1 is a listed pseudogene. This CDR3 contains 14 residues. CDR3 amino acids: CAGGRTGVRHEQYF. CDR3 in DNA: TGTGCCGGTGGACGTACAGGGGTCAGGCACGAGCAGTACTTC.

The rearrangement uses TRBV7-7 and TRBJ2-5; 9 bases agree with TRBD2. The CDR3 totals 16 residues. Germline values: CDR1 SSHAT, CDR2 FNYEAQ (reference sequence). Trimming at V came to 5 bases and at J to 4 bases, leaving 11 bases not matched to a gene. CDR3 DNA: TGTGCCAGCAGCCCTAATAGCGGGGGCCAGGGAGAGACCCAGTACTTC. This translates into CASSPNSGGQGETQYF.

This clone came up once. V and J are TRBV29-1 and TRBJ1-1, with D tentatively TRBD1 (5 bases). The CDR3 is made up of 13 amino acids. Trimming took off 4 bases at V and 0 bases at J, with 9 bases between the two ends. Germline V gene data show CDR1 as SQVTM and CDR2 as ANQGSEA. The CDR3 region has the DNA TGCAGCGTTGGATCGGGGGTGAACACTGAAGCTTTCTTT. Its protein product is CSVGSGVNTEAFF. Full variable domain (missing parts from reference TRBV29-1 and TRBJ1-1): SAVISQKPSRDICQRGTSLTIQCQVDSQVTMMFWYRQQPGQSLTLIATANQGSEATYESGFVIDKFPISRPNLTFSTLTVSNMSPEDSSIYLCSVGSGVNTEAFFGQGTRLTVV.

The V call is TRBV27, the J call TRBJ1-2; D is unresolved. Germline V gene lookup returns CDR1 MNHEY and CDR2 SMNVEV (reference sequence). This CDR3 has 12 amino acids. Deletions cut 5 bases from V and 1 base from J, with 5 bases between. CDR3 in amino acids: CASSPNNYGYTF. The CDR3, as DNA: TGTGCCAGCAGTCCCAATAACTATGGCTACACCTTC.

The V and J genes are TRBV6-5 and TRBJ2-7; tentatively, D is TRBD1 (5 bases). V was cut by 3 bases and J by 6 bases, with 12 bases left in between. The CDR3 consists of 13 residues. Per the germline V gene, CDR1 is MNHEY and CDR2 is SVGAGI. The CDR3 here is CASSYLSRGEQYF. In DNA form, the CDR3 reads TGTGCCAGCAGTTATCTGTCTAGGGGCGAGCAGTACTTC.

This clone was observed a few times. The chain employs TRBV4-2 and TRBJ2-7; 7 nucleotides agree with TRBD1. The CDR3 is 14 residues long. J was trimmed by 0 bases and V by 5 bases; bases with no gene match: 4. The V gene's germline CDR1 is LGHNA and CDR2 YNFKEQ. In DNA form, the CDR3 reads TGTGCCAGCAGCTCTAGGGACAGCTCCTACGAGCAGTACTTC. This gives the protein CASSSRDSSYEQYF.

This clone came up a few times. The genes are TRBV7-3 and TRBJ1-5; D is perhaps TRBD1 (5 bases). With 5 bases removed from V and 5 bases from J, the gap between germline ends came to 13 bases. Germline V gene sequence: CDR1 SGHTA, CDR2 FQGTGA. The CDR3 sequence is 14 residues long. The CDR3 region has the DNA TGTGCCAGCAGCCTGGGGGGTGAGGATCAGCCCCAGCATTTT. Translated, it gives CASSLGGEDQPQHF.

The chain is built from TRBV2 and TRBJ2-2; TRBD1 matches at 7 bases. This CDR3 spans 12 amino acids. The V gene end was trimmed by 10 bases and the J gene end by 5 bases; junction bases not matched to a gene: 4. In germline, CDR1 is SNHLY, CDR2 FYNNEI. CDR3 in DNA: TGTGCCAATACAGGGGAAACCGGGGAGCTGTTTTTT. Its translation: CANTGETGELFF.

The gene calls are TRBV15 and TRBJ2-3; 10 bases line up with TRBD1. The germline CDR1 and CDR2 sequences are LNHNV and YYDKDF (reference sequence). V lost 3 bases to trimming and J lost 0 bases; unmatched junction nucleotides: 9. This CDR3 spans 18 amino acids. The CDR3 nucleotides read TGTGCCACCAGCAGCAAAGGGACAGGGGCCCCTAGCACAGATACGCAGTATTTT. Amino acid sequence: CATSSKGTGAPSTDTQYF.

This chain joins TRBV28 and TRBJ1-2; D call uncertain. The length of the CDR3 is 11 residues. Germline V gene lookup returns CDR1 MDHEN and CDR2 SYDVKM. V was cut by 11 bases and J by 1 base, with 8 bases left in between. CDR3 amino acids: CAAHSNYGYTF. The DNA of the CDR3 is TGTGCCGCACACAGTAACTATGGCTACACCTTC.

The chain links TRBV10-2 to TRBJ1-5, with 9 bases lining up with TRBD1. The CDR3 runs 14 residues. Germline lookup yields CDR1 WSHSY and CDR2 SAAADI. Trimming cost V 5 bases and J 11 bases; bases outside gene matches: 10. The CDR3: CASSPGTGSVAQHF. In nucleotides, the CDR3 is TGCGCCAGCAGTCCCGGGACAGGGTCGGTAGCCCAGCATTTT.

The gene calls are TRBV7-2 and TRBJ2-2; 7 bases agree with TRBD2. The length of the CDR3 is 14 residues. The J segment lost 5 bases and the V segment lost 1 base, leaving 1 base of the junction unmatched. The V gene's germline CDR1 is SGHTA and CDR2 FQGNSA. Here the CDR3 reads CASSLVRGTGELFF. The CDR3 nucleotides read TGTGCCAGCAGCTTAGTGCGGGGGACCGGGGAGCTGTTTTTT.

The rearrangement joins TRBV2 to TRBJ1-6; D ambiguous. V lost 5 bases and J 0 bases, leaving 11 bases between the germline ends. Germline CDR1 SNHLY, CDR2 FYNNEI. CDR3 length: 16 amino acids. CDR3 coding DNA: TGTGCCAGCAGTCCTTCTACTAGCTCCTATAATTCACCCCTCCACTTT. It is translated as CASSPSTSSYNSPLHF.